A selection of T cell receptor beta chains follows, all from one sample in a study of blood T cell repertoires in COVID-19. Measured with immunoSEQ multiplex PCR; TCRdb has only the in-frame clones, and not every one. The repertoire has around 150,000 clones, around 90% of them found once; the top ten carry around 4.6%. Sequencing was carried out using peripheral blood. Receptors were obtained from a woman aged 55-75 years with active or convalescent COVID-19. Each CDR3 is given with its conserved first and last residue. D genes are given only for firm matches. Some rows have no size entry. The others give once, few or many, or a class for an expanded clone.

clone size	J gene	D gene	V gene	CDR3 protein	CDR3 DNA
few	TRBJ2-5	-	TRBV2	CASTEGGRGEETQYF	TGTGCCAGCACCGAAGGTGGCAGGGGGGAGGAGACCCAGTACTTC
once	TRBJ1-1	-	TRBV21-1	CASSGRTGEAFF	TGTGCCAGCAGCGGAAGGACAGGTGAAGCTTTCTTT
-	TRBJ1-4	-	TRBV5-5	CASSLQNNEKLFF	TGTGCCAGCAGCTTGCAGAATAATGAAAAACTGTTTTTT
-	TRBJ2-7	TRBD1	TRBV7-9	CASSTLGDRVSNEQYF	TGTGCCAGCAGCACCCTTGGGGACAGGGTTTCTAACGAGCAGTACTTC
-	TRBJ2-2	TRBD1	TRBV29-1	CSVRPGTGGGELFF	TGCAGCGTACGTCCCGGGACAGGGGGCGGGGAGCTGTTTTTT
-	TRBJ1-6	-	TRBV25-1	CASSTARAGFDNSPLHF	TGTGCCAGCAGTACCGCGAGGGCGGGGTTTGATAATTCACCCCTCCACTTT
few	TRBJ1-1	-	TRBV7-2	CASSLEVRTEAFF	TGTGCCAGCAGCTTAGAGGTGAGGACTGAAGCTTTCTTT
-	TRBJ1-3	-	TRBV30	CAWSATGNTIYF	TGTGCCTGGAGTGCCACTGGAAACACCATATATTTT
-	TRBJ2-7	TRBD2	TRBV11-2	CASSLASGPSYEQYF	TGTGCCAGCAGCTTAGCTAGCGGCCCCTCCTACGAGCAGTACTTC
-	TRBJ1-1	TRBD1	TRBV6-6	CASSGGQERRRTEAFF	TGTGCCAGCAGTGGCGGACAGGAGAGAAGGAGGACTGAAGCTTTCTTT